The clone carrying this TCR beta chain was detected a few times. In TCRdb, the PCR reads were re-called with MiXCR into one record per CDR3 protein. The repertoire consists of about 500,000 distinct CDR3 sequences, with about 20% occurring once and the leading ten covering around 0.84%. The data stem from a study of molecular identifiers for immune sequencing clone quantification. There are 15 residues in the CDR3. Germline loops: CDR1 DFQATT, CDR2 SNEGSKA (reference sequence). Trimming took off 0 bases at V and 0 bases at J, with 9 bases between the two ends. This chain connects TRBV20-1 to TRBJ1-5; no clear D. Sequenced material: naive CD8+ T cells from blood, with Jurkat cell RNA spiked in. Subset given: FACS-sorted CD8+CD4-CCR7+CD45RA+ naive T cells. The receptor comes from a human donor in good health. Some libraries in this study had Jurkat cell RNA spiked in. The CDR3: CSARDYGDSNQPQHF. The CDR3 DNA sequence: TGCAGTGCTAGAGATTACGGGGATAGCAATCAGCCCCAGCATTTT.